The 5 T cell receptor beta chains listed next were all sequenced from one sample in a study of beta chain features in type 1 diabetes. Reverse transcription of all isolated RNA meant that expressed TCRB transcripts were sequenced. Assay used: immunoSEQ multiplex PCR; TCRdb lists only in-frame clones, some missing. Here the sample spans some 44,000 clones, approximately 51% being singletons. The sequenced material came from stem cell memory CD4+ T cells from blood. The receptors stem from a woman aged 30 to 39 in good health.

This clone has a single count. The rearrangement links TRBV5-1 to TRBJ1-5, with D possibly TRBD1 on 6 matching bases. V was pared by 4 bases and J by 2 bases, with 13 bases between. CDR1 and CDR2 from the germline V gene are SGHRS and YFSETQ. The CDR3 is made up of 15 amino acids. The CDR3 DNA reads TGCGCCAGCAGCCCCCAGGGGCACGGCAATCAGCCCCAGCATTTT. Its protein is CASSPQGHGNQPQHF.

In this sample, this clone turned up a few times. The genes are TRBV2 and TRBJ2-3; D possibly corresponds to TRBD1 (6 bases). With 4 bases removed from V and 6 bases from J, the gap between germline ends came to 17 bases. The CDR3 length is 15 residues. Germline V lookup: CDR1 SNHLY, CDR2 FYNNEI. The CDR3 DNA is TGTGCCAGCAGTGGGGACGGACAGCCCCGGGATACGCAGTATTTT. Translation gives CASSGDGQPRDTQYF.

Details on this clone: An end of the junction does not agree with germline; a read error may underlie this. V and J are TRBV28 and TRBJ1-2; 7 nucleotides match TRBD1. The germline CDR1 and CDR2 sequences are MDHEN and SYDVKM. This CDR3 contains 12 residues. The CDR3 protein is CPDGTANYGYTF. In DNA form, the CDR3 reads TGCCCCGACGGGACAGCTAACTATGGCTACACCTTC.

This clone was counted only a few times. This sequence joins TRBV18 and TRBJ2-7; TRBD1 agrees at 8 bases. CDR3 size: 15 residues. The V gene's germline CDR1 is KGHSH and CDR2 LQKENI. V shed 3 bases, J shed 4 bases, and the junction held 8 bases outside the gene matches. This CDR3 reads CASSPDRGNPYEQYF. The CDR3 coding sequence is TGTGCCAGCTCACCCGACAGGGGAAACCCATACGAGCAGTACTTC.

This clone was recorded only once. This chain joins TRBV7-2 and TRBJ2-5, with 11 bases that match TRBD1. V shed 5 bases, J shed 4 bases, and the junction held 6 bases outside the gene matches. This CDR3 has 15 amino acids. Germline V gene data show CDR1 as SGHTA and CDR2 as FQGNSA. The CDR3 loop is CASSVGGTGGETQYF. CDR3 coding DNA: TGTGCCAGCAGCGTAGGTGGGACAGGGGGAGAGACCCAGTACTTC. Full variable domain (rest looked up from reference TRBV7-2 and TRBJ2-5): GAGVSQSPSNKVTEKGKDVELRCDPISGHTALYWYRQSLGQGLEFLIYFQGNSAPDKSGLPSDRFSAERTGGSVSTLTIQRTQQEDSAVYLCASSVGGTGGETQYFGPGTRLLVL.